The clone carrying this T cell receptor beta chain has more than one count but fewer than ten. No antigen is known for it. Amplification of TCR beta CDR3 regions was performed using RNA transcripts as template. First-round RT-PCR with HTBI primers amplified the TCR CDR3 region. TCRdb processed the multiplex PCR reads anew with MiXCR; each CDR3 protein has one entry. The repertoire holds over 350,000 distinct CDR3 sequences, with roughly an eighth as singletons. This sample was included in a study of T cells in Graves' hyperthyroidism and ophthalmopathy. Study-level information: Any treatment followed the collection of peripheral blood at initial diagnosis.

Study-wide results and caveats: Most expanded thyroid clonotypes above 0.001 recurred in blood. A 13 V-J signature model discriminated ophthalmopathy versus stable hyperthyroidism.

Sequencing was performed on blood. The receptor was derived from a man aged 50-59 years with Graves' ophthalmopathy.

The CDR3 spells CASSYNSDTFNTGELFF. CDR3 bases: TGTGCCAGCAGCTATAATTCGGACACTTTTAACACCGGGGAGCTGTTTTTT. The genes are TRBV11-3 and TRBJ2-2; weak D call: TRBD1 (5 bases). CDR3 length equals 17 residues. Germline V gene data show CDR1 as SGHNT and CDR2 as YENEEA. Trimming shortened V by 4 bases and J by 2 bases, and 17 bases separated the two germline ends.